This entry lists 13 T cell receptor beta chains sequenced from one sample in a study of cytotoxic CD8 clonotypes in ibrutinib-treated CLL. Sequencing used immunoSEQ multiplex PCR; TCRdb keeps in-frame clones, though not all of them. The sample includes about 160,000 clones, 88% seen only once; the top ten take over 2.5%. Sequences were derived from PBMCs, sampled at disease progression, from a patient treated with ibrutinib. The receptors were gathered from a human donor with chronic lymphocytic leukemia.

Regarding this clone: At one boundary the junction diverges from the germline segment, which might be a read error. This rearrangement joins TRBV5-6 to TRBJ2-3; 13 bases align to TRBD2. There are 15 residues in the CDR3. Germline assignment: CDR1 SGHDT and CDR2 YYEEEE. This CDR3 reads CDSSWGLAGTDTQYF. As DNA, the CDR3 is TGTGACAGCAGCTGGGGACTAGCGGGAACAGATACGCAGTATTTT.

CDR3 nucleotide sequence: TGTGCCAGCAGTGGGGCAGGGGTGCAGAGGGACACTGAAGCTTTCTTT. It encodes CASSGAGVQRDTEAFF. The chain links TRBV2 to TRBJ1-1; possibly TRBD1 for D (6 bases). The CDR3 spans 16 residues. Trimming shortened V by 4 bases and J by 3 bases, and 18 bases separated the two germline ends. CDR1 is SNHLY and CDR2 is FYNNEI in the germline V gene.

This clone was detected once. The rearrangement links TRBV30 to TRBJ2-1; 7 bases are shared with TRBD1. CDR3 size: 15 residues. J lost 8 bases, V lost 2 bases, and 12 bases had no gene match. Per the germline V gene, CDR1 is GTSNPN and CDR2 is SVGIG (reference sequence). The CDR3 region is CAWSTLDRLSDEQFF. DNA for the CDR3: TGTGCCTGGAGTACATTGGACAGGTTGAGTGATGAGCAGTTCTTC.

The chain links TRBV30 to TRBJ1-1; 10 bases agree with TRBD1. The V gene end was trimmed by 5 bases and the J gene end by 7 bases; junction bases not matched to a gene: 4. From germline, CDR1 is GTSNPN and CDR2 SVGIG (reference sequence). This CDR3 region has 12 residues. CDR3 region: CAWDRGRGEAFF. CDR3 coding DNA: TGTGCCTGGGACAGGGGGCGGGGTGAAGCTTTCTTT.

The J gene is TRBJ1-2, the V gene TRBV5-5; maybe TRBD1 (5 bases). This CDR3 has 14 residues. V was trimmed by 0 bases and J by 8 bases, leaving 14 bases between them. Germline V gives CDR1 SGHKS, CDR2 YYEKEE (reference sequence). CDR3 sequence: CASSLAGGGDGYTF. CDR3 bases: TGTGCCAGCAGCTTGGCCGGGGGAGGCGACGGCTACACCTTC.

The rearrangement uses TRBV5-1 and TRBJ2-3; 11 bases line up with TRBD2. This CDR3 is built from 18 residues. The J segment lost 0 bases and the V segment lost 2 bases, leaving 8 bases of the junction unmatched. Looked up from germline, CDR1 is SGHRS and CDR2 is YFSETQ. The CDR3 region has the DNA TGCGCCAGCAGCTTCATAGCGGGAGGGGGAGTGAGCACAGATACGCAGTATTTT. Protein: CASSFIAGGGVSTDTQYF.

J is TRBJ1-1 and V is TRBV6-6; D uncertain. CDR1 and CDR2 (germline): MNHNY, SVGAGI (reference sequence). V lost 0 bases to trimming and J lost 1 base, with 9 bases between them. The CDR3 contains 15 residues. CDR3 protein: CASSYSRVRNTEAFF. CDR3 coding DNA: TGTGCCAGCAGTTACTCAAGGGTCAGGAACACTGAAGCTTTCTTT.

The CDR3 coding sequence is TGTGCCAGCAGTCTACTACCGGGGACAGGGCATTACGAGCAGTACTTC. This encodes CASSLLPGTGHYEQYF. This chain joins TRBV28 and TRBJ2-7; 9 bases are shared with TRBD1. The CDR3 is 16 amino acids. The V and J ends lost 5 bases and 4 bases, in that order; junction bases with no gene match: 12. Germline V lookup: CDR1 MDHEN, CDR2 SYDVKM. Drawing the rest from reference TRBV28 and TRBJ2-7, the complete variable domain is DVKVTQSSRYLVKRTGEKVFLECVQDMDHENMFWYRQDPGLGLRLIYFSYDVKMKEKGDIPEGYSVSREKKERFSLILESASTNQTSMYLCASSLLPGTGHYEQYFGPGTRLTVT.

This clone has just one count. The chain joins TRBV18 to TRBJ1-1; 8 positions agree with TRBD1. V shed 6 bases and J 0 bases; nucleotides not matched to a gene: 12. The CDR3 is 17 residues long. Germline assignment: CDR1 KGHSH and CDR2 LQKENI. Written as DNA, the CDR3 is TGTGCCAGCTCCGTCGCTGGGGCAGGGGGCATGAACACTGAAGCTTTCTTT. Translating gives CASSVAGAGGMNTEAFF.

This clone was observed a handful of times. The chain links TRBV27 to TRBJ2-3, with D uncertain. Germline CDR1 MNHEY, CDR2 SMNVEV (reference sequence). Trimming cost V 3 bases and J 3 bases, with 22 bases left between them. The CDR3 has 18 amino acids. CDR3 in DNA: TGTGCCAGCAGTTTGAAATGGACCCGCCCAACTGAGACAGATACGCAGTATTTT. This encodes CASSLKWTRPTETDTQYF.

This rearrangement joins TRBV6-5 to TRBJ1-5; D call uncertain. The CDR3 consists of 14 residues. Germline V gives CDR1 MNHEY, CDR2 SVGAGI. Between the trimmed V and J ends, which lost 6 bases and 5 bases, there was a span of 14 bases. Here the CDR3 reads CASSRMGPDQPQHF. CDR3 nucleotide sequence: TGTGCCAGCAGCAGGATGGGTCCGGATCAGCCCCAGCATTTT.

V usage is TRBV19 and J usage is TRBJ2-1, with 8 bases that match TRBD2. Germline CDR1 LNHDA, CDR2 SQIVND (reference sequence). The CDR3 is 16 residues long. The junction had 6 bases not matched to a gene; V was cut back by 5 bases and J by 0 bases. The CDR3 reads CASSSIAGPSYNEQFF. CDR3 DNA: TGTGCCAGTAGTTCCATAGCGGGGCCCTCCTACAATGAGCAGTTCTTC.

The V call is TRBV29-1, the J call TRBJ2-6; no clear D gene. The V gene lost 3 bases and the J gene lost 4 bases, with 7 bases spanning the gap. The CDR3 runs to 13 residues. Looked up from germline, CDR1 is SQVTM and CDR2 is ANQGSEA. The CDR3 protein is CSVESPGANVLTF. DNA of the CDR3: TGCAGCGTTGAGAGCCCCGGGGCCAACGTCCTGACTTTC.